This TCR beta chain was sequenced in a study of response to subunit inactivated influenza vaccine. General study findings and limits: Authors suggested each seasonal influenza vaccination recruits few new T cells.

One entry per CDR3 protein results from TCRdb running MiXCR on the RT-PCR reads. Of around 760,000 distinct CDR3 sequences in the sample, approximately 15% were seen once. This clonotype appeared many times. What it recognizes is unknown. This CDR3 region has 16 residues. Germline V gene sequence: CDR1 MDHEN, CDR2 SYDVKM. V was trimmed by 3 bases and J by 3 bases, leaving 18 bases between them. The sample was PBMCs from blood, taken 14 days before vaccination. This chain uses TRBV28 with TRBJ2-7; D may be TRBD2 (5 bases). The TCR originated in a man aged 50 to 59 who received an inactivated influenza vaccine. CDR3 sequence reads: CASSFASSGVIYEQYF. CDR3 bases: TGTGCCAGCAGTTTCGCCTCCAGCGGTGTGATCTACGAGCAGTACTTC.